These T cell receptor beta chains were read from a single sample in a study of cytotoxic CD8 clonotypes in ibrutinib-treated CLL. Generated by immunoSEQ multiplex PCR, the TCRdb table keeps only in-frame clones and is missing some. The repertoire has a few hundred thousand clones, under 70% of them found once; the top ten carry roughly 6.8%. This specimen was PBMCs, taken after 36 months of ibrutinib treatment. The receptors derive from a human donor with chronic lymphocytic leukemia. Each CDR3 is given with its conserved first and last residue. The D gene is left open where the match is weak. Clone size is shown for a subset of rows, as once, few, many or a class of expanded clone.

CDR3 DNA	CDR3 protein	D gene	clone size	J gene	V gene	CDR3 length
TGTGCCACCCAGGACAGGGGACGAGAAACGGCCCAGCATTTT	CATQDRGRETAQHF	TRBD1	once	TRBJ1-5	TRBV10-3	14
TGTGCCAGCAGCGTGGAGACAGGCGGGGAGACCCAGTACTTC	CASSVETGGETQYF	.	once	TRBJ2-5	TRBV2	14
TGTGCCAGCAGTGCCGGGGACCCTAATGAAAAACTGTTTTTT	CASSAGDPNEKLFF	.	few	TRBJ1-4	TRBV28	14
TGTGCCAGCAGCTTAATCCCGGGACCTTCCTACGAGCAGTACTTC	CASSLIPGPSYEQYF	.	few	TRBJ2-7	TRBV7-3	15
TGTGCCACCAGCAGCACAGGGGCGGTCTATGGCTACACCTTC	CATSSTGAVYGYTF	TRBD1	few	TRBJ1-2	TRBV15	14
TGTGCCAGCAGTGAAGTTTATTGGCATTCCACGGGGGGGAACCAAGAGACCCAGTACTTC	CASSEVYWHSTGGNQETQYF	TRBD2	.	TRBJ2-5	TRBV2	20
TGTGCCAGCAGCTTAGGAACGGGGCCGACCGGGGGCTACACCTTC	CASSLGTGPTGGYTF	.	few	TRBJ1-2	TRBV7-8	15
TGTGCCAGCAGCCCCGACAGGGTCGCTTCACACGAGCAGTACTTC	CASSPDRVASHEQYF	TRBD1	.	TRBJ2-7	TRBV7-3	15
TGTGCCAGCTCGCGTGACAACGTGTCCTACGAGCAGTACTTC	CASSRDNVSYEQYF	.	.	TRBJ2-7	TRBV2	14
TGTGCCAGCTCACCGTTTCTAGCGGATAACACCGGGGAGCTGTTTTTT	CASSPFLADNTGELFF	TRBD2	.	TRBJ2-2	TRBV18	16
TGTGCCAGCAGTTCTCCGGGCCGCGCTAACTATGGCTACACCTTC	CASSSPGRANYGYTF	.	few	TRBJ1-2	TRBV6-5	15
TGTGCCAGCAGCGTGGTATCCGGAGACTACGAGCAGTACTTC	CASSVVSGDYEQYF	.	.	TRBJ2-7	TRBV5-8	14
TGCGCCAGCAGCATGGCTAACAGGGGGATTTCGAGCGGGGAGCTGTTTTTT	CASSMANRGISSGELFF	TRBD1	.	TRBJ2-2	TRBV5-1	17
TGTGCCAGCAGTTACTCGATGTCCAGGGGCGACACTGAAGCTTTCTTT	CASSYSMSRGDTEAFF	.	.	TRBJ1-1	TRBV6-5	16
TGTGCCAGCTCACCGATAACTCCGGGCACTGAAGCTTTCTTT	CASSPITPGTEAFF	.	.	TRBJ1-1	TRBV18	14
TGCGCCAGCAGCGTTGGAAGGGGGCCCAATGGCTACACCTTC	CASSVGRGPNGYTF	TRBD1	.	TRBJ1-2	TRBV5-1	14
TGTGCCAGCAGTTACTCACCGTGGGGTTATGGCTACACCTTC	CASSYSPWGYGYTF	.	.	TRBJ1-2	TRBV6-5	14
TGTGCCACCAGCAGAGATTGGCTAGCGGGAGAGACCCAGTACTTC	CATSRDWLAGETQYF	TRBD2	.	TRBJ2-5	TRBV15	15
TGCAGCGTTGACGGGGATCTGAACACTGAAGCTTTCTTT	CSVDGDLNTEAFF	.	.	TRBJ1-1	TRBV29-1	13
TGTGCCAGCAGCGTAGGCGGGACAGCGCTTAACTACACCTTC	CASSVGGTALNYTF	TRBD1	.	TRBJ1-2	TRBV9	14
TGTGCCAGCAGCTCCAGACAGGGGGTAGGGGAAGCTTTCTTT	CASSSRQGVGEAFF	TRBD1	.	TRBJ1-1	TRBV5-6	14
TGCGCCAGCAGCCCAAAGAGGGTATACGGGAGGACTGAAGCTTTCTTT	CASSPKRVYGRTEAFF	.	.	TRBJ1-1	TRBV4-1	16
TGTGCCAGCTCCGGGACTAGCGGGGCCACAGATACGCAGTATTTT	CASSGTSGATDTQYF	TRBD2	.	TRBJ2-3	TRBV7-9	15
TGCGCCAGCAGCCAAGCACGGGGAGGCGAGCAGTACTTC	CASSQARGGEQYF	.	few	TRBJ2-7	TRBV4-3	13
TGCAGCGTTGGATACCGGACTAGACCCGAGACCCAGTACTTC	CSVGYRTRPETQYF	TRBD2	few	TRBJ2-5	TRBV29-1	14
TGTGCCAGCAGTTTCCTCGGCACCGGGGAGCTGTTTTTT	CASSFLGTGELFF	.	few	TRBJ2-2	TRBV28	13
TGTGCCAGCAGCCTAGACGGGAGGGAGCAGTACTTC	CASSLDGREQYF	TRBD2	few	TRBJ2-7	TRBV7-6	12
TGTGCCAGCAGCTTGGACGATTACAGGGGGTTTGGAAACACCATATATTTT	CASSLDDYRGFGNTIYF	TRBD1	few	TRBJ1-3	TRBV5-5	17
TGTGCCAGTACCCCGGACGGACTTTTTAACTATGGCTACACCTTC	CASTPDGLFNYGYTF	.	once	TRBJ1-2	TRBV19	15
TGTGCCAGCAGCGGGGGGGCCTCGGAAAACTACGAGCAGTACTTC	CASSGGASENYEQYF	.	.	TRBJ2-7	TRBV7-9	15
TGTGCCAGCCAGGACAGGGGTGTTTCCGAGCAGTACTTC	CASQDRGVSEQYF	TRBD1	.	TRBJ2-7	TRBV6-6	13
TGTGCCAGCAGCCGGGACAGGGGTTTAGATGAGCAGTTCTTC	CASSRDRGLDEQFF	TRBD1	.	TRBJ2-1	TRBV2	14
TGTGCCAGCAGCACGAGCGGGACCAAAAACATTCAGTACTTC	CASSTSGTKNIQYF	TRBD2	.	TRBJ2-4	TRBV27	14
TGCGCCAGCAGCCGAACTCGGACAGATGGCTACACCTTC	CASSRTRTDGYTF	.	.	TRBJ1-2	TRBV4-1	13
TGTGCCAGCAGCCAAGTGGTGTTTAGACGTAGAAATGGCTACACCTTC	CASSQVVFRRRNGYTF	.	few	TRBJ1-2	TRBV5-6	16
TGTGCCATCAGTGTGCAGGGTGAAGCTTTCTTT	CAISVQGEAFF	.	.	TRBJ1-1	TRBV10-3	11
TGTGCCAGCAGCGTAGATCCGGGGACCGGGGAGCTGTTTTTT	CASSVDPGTGELFF	.	few	TRBJ2-2	TRBV9	14
TGTGCCAGCAGCCTCGACAGATTCGAGCAGTACTTC	CASSLDRFEQYF	.	.	TRBJ2-7	TRBV6-5	12
TGCGCCAGCAGCTCGGGACAGGGCTATAATTCACCCCTCCACTTT	CASSSGQGYNSPLHF	TRBD1	few	TRBJ1-6	TRBV5-1	15
TGTGCCAGCAGCTTAGGCACTGAAGCTTTCTTT	CASSLGTEAFF	.	.	TRBJ1-1	TRBV11-2	11
TGTGCCAGCAGCTTGTACGGGACCCTTAGCACAGATACGCAGTATTTT	CASSLYGTLSTDTQYF	.	few	TRBJ2-3	TRBV5-6	16
TGCGCCAGCAGCCAAGGGAAATACTACGAGCAGTACTTC	CASSQGKYYEQYF	.	.	TRBJ2-7	TRBV4-3	13
TGTGCCAGCAGCGTAGAGGGCAGCAAATCCTACGAGCAGTACTTC	CASSVEGSKSYEQYF	.	.	TRBJ2-7	TRBV9	15
TGTGCCAGCAGTTTAAGTATACTAGCTGGCGAGCAGTACTTC	CASSLSILAGEQYF	.	few	TRBJ2-7	TRBV27	14
TGTGCCAGTAGTATTGGGTCTGGAAACACCATATATTTT	CASSIGSGNTIYF	.	.	TRBJ1-3	TRBV19	13
TGTGCCAGCAGTTACGGGGAGAACTATGGCTACACCTTC	CASSYGENYGYTF	.	few	TRBJ1-2	TRBV6-5	13
TGTGCCAGCAGCCTCCTCCTGGGGGCCATCTCCTACGAGCAGTACTTC	CASSLLLGAISYEQYF	.	.	TRBJ2-7	TRBV5-6	16
TGCGCCAGCAGCCAAGCCTGGACTGTGAACACAGATACGCAGTATTTT	CASSQAWTVNTDTQYF	.	.	TRBJ2-3	TRBV4-1	16
TGCGCCAGCAGCTTTGCGACTAGCGTCAATGAGCAGTTCTTC	CASSFATSVNEQFF	TRBD2	few	TRBJ2-1	TRBV5-1	14
TGCGCCAGCAGCTTAAAGTACAGGGGGCGATCCTCCTACGAGCAGTACTTC	CASSLKYRGRSSYEQYF	TRBD1	.	TRBJ2-7	TRBV5-1	17
TGTGCCAGCAGTTTATCGGCTAAGCGGGCCTACGAGCAGTACTTC	CASSLSAKRAYEQYF	.	once	TRBJ2-7	TRBV27	15
TGTGCCAGCAGTTACGGGGGGCTAGAGACCCAGTACTTC	CASSYGGLETQYF	.	.	TRBJ2-5	TRBV6-6	13
TGTGCCAGCAGCTTAATTTTTTCGGGGGACGGCTACACCTTC	CASSLIFSGDGYTF	.	.	TRBJ1-2	TRBV5-6	14
TGTGCCAGCAGCTTAGTGGAGGGGAACGAGCAGTACTTC	CASSLVEGNEQYF	.	.	TRBJ2-7	TRBV7-2	13
TGTGCCAGCAGCGTAGCAGGGGGCTCGGGCTATGGCTACACCTTC	CASSVAGGSGYGYTF	TRBD1	few	TRBJ1-2	TRBV9	15
TGTGCCAGCAGCCCCCGGGATCGGATAAATGAGCAGTTCTTC	CASSPRDRINEQFF	.	.	TRBJ2-1	TRBV6-5	14